The 29 T cell receptor beta chains reported below all come from one sample, sequenced in a study of Ad26.COV2.S vaccination and SARS-CoV-2 variants. Method: immunoSEQ multiplex PCR; TCRdb's copy keeps in-frame clones and lacks some. In the table there are about 350,000 clones, about 85% of which are singletons. Treatment of the sample: 15 to 20 received Ad26.COV2.S at low or high dose, single or two shots; 5 received placebo; per-sample allocation not given. Samples were taken on day 63 after the first vaccine or placebo injection. This material consisted of peripheral blood, taken in a trial of Ad26.COV2.S vaccine versus placebo. The receptors stem from a person between 18 and 65 years old who received the Ad26.COV2.S COVID-19 vaccine or a placebo.

The rearrangement joins TRBV5-6 to TRBJ2-3; no clear D. CDR1 SGHDT and CDR2 YYEEEE come from the germline V gene. This CDR3 is 15 amino acids long. V lost 3 bases and J lost 3, with 14 bases in between. The CDR3 DNA reads as TGTGCCAGCAGCTCCGAGCAGCTACTGACAGATACGCAGTATTTT. As protein: CASSSEQLLTDTQYF.

As DNA, the CDR3 is TGCGCCAGCAGCTTTAGCGGGGGGAAGGCCGGGGAGCTGTTTTTT. Protein product: CASSFSGGKAGELFF. The chain employs TRBV5-1 and TRBJ2-2; 10 nucleotides line up with TRBD2. CDR3 length: 15 amino acids. Unmatched junction bases numbered 4, after V lost 2 bases and J lost 6 bases. Per germline, CDR1 SGHRS and CDR2 YFSETQ.

This clone was counted only a few times. The chain uses TRBV9 and TRBJ2-7; 7 positions match TRBD2. The length of the CDR3 is 15 residues. Germline values: CDR1 SGDLS, CDR2 YYNGEE. V dropped 5 bases and J dropped 3; count of bases not matched to a gene: 11. The CDR3 loop reads CASSRRGLADYEQYF. The CDR3 region has the DNA TGTGCCAGCAGTCGTAGAGGGCTAGCGGACTACGAGCAGTACTTC.

The chain uses TRBV3-1 (or the pseudogene TRBV3-2) and TRBJ2-7, with D uncertain. Germline loops: CDR1 LGHDT, CDR2 YNNKEL (reference sequence). The CDR3 covers 13 residues. Trimming took off 4 bases at V and 2 bases at J, with 9 bases between the two ends. Here the CDR3 DNA reads TGTGCCAGCAGCCGAGTAGGGACCTACGAGCAGTACTTC. This codes for CASSRVGTYEQYF.

The chain recombines TRBV11-2 with TRBJ2-2, with D perhaps assigned TRBD1 or TRBD2 (5 bases each). The CDR3 extends over 14 amino acids. V lost 4 bases and J lost 7, with 13 bases in between. CDR1 SGHAT and CDR2 FQNNGV come from the germline V gene. The CDR3 loop is CASSSGTYDGELFF. CDR3 sequence (DNA): TGTGCCAGCAGCTCTGGGACCTACGACGGGGAGCTGTTTTTT. Full variable domain (remainder filled in from reference TRBV11-2 and TRBJ2-2): EAGVAQSPRYKIIEKRQSVAFWCNPISGHATLYWYQQILGQGPKLLIQFQNNGVVDDSQLPKDRFSAERLKGVDSTLKIQPAKLEDSAVYLCASSSGTYDGELFFGEGSRLTVL.

This clone was recorded many times. The rearrangement links TRBV5-1 to TRBJ2-1; no clear D. Germline V CDR1 and CDR2: SGHRS, YFSETQ. V was pared by 4 bases and J by 4 bases, with 9 bases between. The CDR3 is made up of 13 amino acids. The chain's CDR3 is CASSMGWYNEQFF. The CDR3 nucleotides read TGCGCCAGCAGCATGGGCTGGTACAATGAGCAGTTCTTC.

The chain carries TRBV24-1 and TRBJ1-4; D possibly corresponds to TRBD1 (5 bases). Trimming removed 11 bases at V and 5 bases at J, with 17 bases between. The CDR3 totals 14 residues. The germline V gene has CDR1 KGHDR and CDR2 SFDVKD. This chain's CDR3 is CANEQTDDNEKLFF. CDR3 DNA: TGTGCCAACGAACAGACAGATGACAATGAAAAACTGTTTTTT.

A few counts support this clone. The rearrangement uses TRBV5-4 and TRBJ2-1; 11 nucleotides match TRBD2. The junction had 0 bases not matched to a gene; V was cut back by 2 bases and J by 2 bases. Looked up from germline, CDR1 is SGHNT and CDR2 is YYREEE (reference sequence). The CDR3 runs 15 residues. CDR3 bases: TGTGCCAGCAGCTTTAGCGGGAGGGCCTACAATGAGCAGTTCTTC. This gives the protein CASSFSGRAYNEQFF.

The chain links TRBV12-3 or TRBV12-4 to TRBJ2-1, with D maybe TRBD1 (6 bases). The V end was cut by 7 bases, the J end by 3 bases, with 10 bases between. The CDR3 loop spans 13 amino acids. The CDR3, as DNA: TGTGCCAGCACCCCAGGGGACTACAATGAGCAGTTCTTC. It codes for CASTPGDYNEQFF.

The genes are TRBV30 and TRBJ2-1, with 10 bases lining up with TRBD1. Germline trimming cut 5 bases from V and 5 bases from J; bases unmatched to any gene: 9. This CDR3 has 15 amino acids. In germline, CDR1 is GTSNPN, CDR2 SVGIG (reference sequence). The CDR3 bases are TGTGCCTGGGCCCTACCGGGACAGGGGAACAATGAGCAGTTCTTC. Translating it yields CAWALPGQGNNEQFF.

The chain joins TRBV5-6 to TRBJ2-2; possible D gene TRBD2, 5 bases. The CDR3 sequence is 18 residues long. The germline V and J ends were trimmed by 3 bases and 4 bases, with 22 bases remaining between them. Looked up from germline, CDR1 is SGHDT and CDR2 is YYEEEE. The CDR3 sequence: CASSSRRASLPGTGELFF. In nucleotides, the CDR3 is TGTGCCAGCAGCTCCAGACGGGCTAGCCTCCCGGGCACCGGGGAGCTGTTTTTT. Full variable domain (outside the CDR3, taken from reference TRBV5-6 and TRBJ2-2): DAGVTQSPTHLIKTRGQQVTLRCSPKSGHDTVSWYQQALGQGPQFIFQYYEEEERQRGNFPDRFSGHQFPNYSSELNVNALLLGDSALYLCASSSRRASLPGTGELFFGEGSRLTVL.

CDR3 amino acids: CASSKGRTGRPYEQYF. Written as DNA, the CDR3 is TGTGCCAGCAGCAAAGGGAGAACAGGGAGGCCCTACGAGCAGTACTTC. This sequence joins TRBV21-1 and TRBJ2-7. TRBV21-1 is flagged as a pseudogene. The CDR3 is 16 amino acids.

The chain has TRBV5-5 and TRBJ1-3, with D perhaps matching TRBD1 (5 bases). Germline V lookup: CDR1 SGHKS, CDR2 YYEKEE (reference sequence). There are 17 residues in the CDR3. V was cut by 0 bases and J by 0 bases, with 13 bases left in between. The CDR3 sequence: CASSLGPGVSSGNTIYF. CDR3 nucleotide sequence: TGTGCCAGCAGCTTGGGGCCGGGGGTTAGCTCTGGAAACACCATATATTTT.

V and J are TRBV29-1 and TRBJ2-2; D is ambiguous. Per germline, CDR1 SQVTM and CDR2 ANQGSEA. The CDR3 consists of 13 residues. Trimming left V 3 bases short and J 4 bases short, with 9 bases between. CDR3 region: CSVDNIRTGELFF. The CDR3 DNA reads TGCAGCGTTGATAACATCCGCACCGGGGAGCTGTTTTTT.

J is TRBJ1-1 and V is TRBV13, with D tentatively TRBD1 (5 bases). CDR1 and CDR2 (germline): PRHDT, FYEKMQ (reference sequence). The V end lost 3 bases, the J end lost 0 bases, and 11 bases lay between the germline ends. This CDR3 has 15 residues. CDR3 region: CASSFGTGMNTEAFF. The CDR3 DNA reads TGTGCCAGCAGCTTTGGGACGGGGATGAACACTGAAGCTTTCTTT.

This clone has only a few counts. The V call is TRBV30, the J call TRBJ2-7, with unresolved D. V lost 4 bases to trimming and J lost 0 bases, with 4 bases between them. The germline CDR1 and CDR2 sequences are GTSNPN and SVGIG (reference sequence). The CDR3 has 11 amino acids. The CDR3 region is CAWTDSYEQYF. The CDR3 DNA follows: TGTGCCTGGACCGACTCCTACGAGCAGTACTTC. The whole variable domain, filled in from reference TRBV30 and TRBJ2-7, reads SQTIHQWPATLVQPVGSPLSLECTVEGTSNPNLYWYRQAAGRGLQLLFYSVGIGQISSEVPQNLSASRPQDRQFILSSKKLLLSDSGFYLCAWTDSYEQYFGPGTRLTVT.

This clone was recorded only once. Its ends do not fully match the called genes, so a read error is possible. This chain joins TRBV10-3 and TRBJ2-1; 7 bases match TRBD1. There are 14 residues in the CDR3. CDR1 is ENHRY, CDR2 SYGVKD, per germline. The CDR3 DNA reads as TGTGCCACCAGTGGGACAGCCTCCTACAATGAGCAGTTCTTC. Amino acid sequence: CATSGTASYNEQFF.

This chain connects TRBV4-3 to TRBJ2-6; the match to TRBD1 covers 9 bases. The V and J ends lost 1 base and 2 bases, in that order; junction bases with no gene match: 9. The CDR3 is 19 residues long. The V gene's germline CDR1 is LGHNA and CDR2 YSLEER. The CDR3 region is CASSQGTGEMGTGANVLTF. CDR3 nucleotides: TGCGCCAGCAGCCAAGGGACAGGGGAAATGGGAACTGGGGCCAACGTCCTGACTTTC.

The J gene is TRBJ2-2, the V gene TRBV3-1 (or the pseudogene TRBV3-2); a weak D match, TRBD2 (5 bases). The CDR3 contains 17 residues. Trimming removed 0 bases at V and 2 bases at J, with 13 bases between. In germline, CDR1 is LGHDT, CDR2 YNNKEL (reference sequence). This CDR3 is CASSQEIRGPNTGELFF. The DNA of the CDR3 is TGTGCCAGCAGCCAAGAGATAAGAGGGCCCAACACCGGGGAGCTGTTTTTT.

This sequence joins TRBV5-8 and TRBJ2-3, with TRBD1 identical over 10 bases. This CDR3 has 18 residues. Germline-derived CDR1 and CDR2 are SGHTS and YDEGEE. Trimming removed 4 bases from V and 4 bases from J; junction bases left unmatched: 15. In nucleotides, the CDR3 is TGTGCCAGCAGCAGGGACAGGGGTTCGACCAAGGTGGCAGATACGCAGTATTTT. Its translation is CASSRDRGSTKVADTQYF.

This clone was detected once. The rearrangement links TRBV20-1 to TRBJ1-4, with D unresolved. CDR1 is DFQATT and CDR2 is SNEGSKA in the germline V gene (reference sequence). Trimming removed 2 bases from V and 13 bases from J, with 11 bases in between. The CDR3 consists of 11 residues. CDR3 coding DNA: TGCAGTGCTAGAAAACTCGAGGTACTGTTTTTT. Protein product: CSARKLEVLFF.

The chain joins TRBV28 to TRBJ1-5; D might be TRBD1 (6 bases). V shed 7 bases and J shed 7 bases, with 17 bases lying between them. The CDR3 has 14 residues. Germline loops: CDR1 MDHEN, CDR2 SYDVKM. The CDR3 here is CASNLQGGPQPQHF. The CDR3 coding sequence is TGTGCCAGCAACCTACAGGGTGGGCCACAGCCCCAGCATTTT.

This chain connects TRBV28 to TRBJ2-7; D gene uncertain. V was trimmed by 5 bases and J by 4 bases, leaving 21 bases between them. Germline lookup yields CDR1 MDHEN and CDR2 SYDVKM. This CDR3 has 16 residues. The CDR3 loop is CASSPLGGVDIYEQYF. CDR3 sequence (DNA): TGTGCCAGCAGTCCCCTGGGTGGGGTCGACATTTACGAGCAGTACTTC.

This clone was detected a few times. This rearrangement joins TRBV7-9 to TRBJ2-1; TRBD1 might be the D (6 bases). V was pared by 4 bases and J by 0 bases, with 13 bases between. Per germline, CDR1 SEHNR and CDR2 FQNEAQ (reference sequence). The CDR3 is made up of 16 amino acids. The CDR3 nucleotides read TGTGCCAGCAGCTCTACTACAGGGTTCTCCTACAATGAGCAGTTCTTC. It is translated as CASSSTTGFSYNEQFF.

The rearrangement links TRBV7-8 to TRBJ2-7; 12 bases line up with TRBD2. Looked up from germline, CDR1 is SGHVS and CDR2 is FQNEAQ. This CDR3 contains 14 residues. V was pared by 7 bases and J by 4 bases, with 5 bases of the junction left unmatched. CDR3 loop: CASTRTSGKYEQYF. CDR3 sequence (DNA): TGTGCCAGCACTAGGACTAGCGGGAAATACGAGCAGTACTTC.

This clone was detected only a few times. The J gene is TRBJ2-7, the V gene TRBV10-1; D is tentatively TRBD1 or TRBD2 (5 bases each). Germline V CDR1 and CDR2: WNHNN, SYGVQD (reference sequence). The CDR3 is made up of 15 amino acids. V lost 3 bases to trimming and J lost 2 bases, with 14 bases between them. The CDR3 protein is CASSDNNGDPYEQYF. As DNA, the CDR3 is TGCGCCAGCAGTGATAATAACGGGGACCCCTACGAGCAGTACTTC.

This clone was detected once. The gene calls are TRBV30 and TRBJ2-5; D is perhaps TRBD2 (6 bases). V was pared by 3 bases and J by 5 bases, with 22 bases between. CDR1 GTSNPN and CDR2 SVGIG come from the germline V gene (reference sequence). The CDR3 is 16 amino acids. For the CDR3, the DNA is TGTGCCTGGAGGCCCCCCGGGGTCGCGGGATTGGAGACCCAGTACTTC. The encoded protein is CAWRPPGVAGLETQYF.

This chain joins TRBV19 and TRBJ1-1; D is possibly TRBD1 (6 bases). V was clipped by 5 bases and J by 3 bases, with 13 bases between them. CDR3 size: 14 residues. Looked up from germline, CDR1 is LNHDA and CDR2 is SQIVND (reference sequence). The CDR3 DNA reads as TGTGCCAGTAGTGTTCGACAGGAGTACACTGAAGCTTTCTTT. Translating gives CASSVRQEYTEAFF.

This clone was detected a few times. CDR3 DNA: TGCGCCAGCAGCCGGACTAGCGCCAACTCTGGGGCCAACGTCCTGACTTTC. It encodes CASSRTSANSGANVLTF. This chain uses TRBV5-1 with TRBJ2-6; 9 bases fit TRBD2. The CDR3 is 17 amino acids. V was pared by 4 bases and J by 0 bases, with 5 bases of the junction left unmatched. Germline V CDR1 and CDR2: SGHRS, YFSETQ.